A selection of T cell receptor beta chains follows, all from one sample in a study of CD8 T cells in ankylosing spondylitis. TCRdb itself ran the 5' RACE reads through MiXCR, one entry per CDR3 protein. The sample records some 800,000 distinct CDR3 sequences, 12% being singletons. Sequenced sample: blood, either unsorted or a sorted T cell fraction (not recorded which). All receptors come from a male donor with ankylosing spondylitis. Both conserved end residues are part of each CDR3. The D gene is left open where the match is weak. The size of a clone is reported for some rows only, either as once, few or many, or as a class for expanded clones.

CDR3,DNA,V,J,D,size,length
CSVDLAGRQYF,TGCAGCGTTGATCTGGCAGGGAGGCAATACTTC,TRBV29-1,TRBJ2-7,.,many,11
CSVEALRPTEAFF,TGCAGCGTTGAGGCGCTCAGGCCCACTGAAGCTTTCTTT,TRBV29-1,TRBJ1-1,.,many,13
CASSELGGTTGELFF,TGTGCCAGCAGTGAACTAGGAGGGACCACCGGGGAGCTGTTTTTT,TRBV6-1,TRBJ2-2,.,few,15
CASSVVAGAIDEQFF,TGTGCCAGCAGCGTAGTAGCGGGGGCTATCGATGAGCAGTTCTTC,TRBV9,TRBJ2-1,TRBD2,once,15
CASSPTGGLKETQYF,TGTGCCAGCAGTCCCACAGGGGGCTTAAAAGAGACCCAGTACTTC,TRBV28,TRBJ2-5,TRBD1,few,15
CASSPFAGTDTQYF,TGTGCCAGCAGTCCGTTCGCGGGGACAGATACGCAGTATTTT,TRBV6-1,TRBJ2-3,.,.,14
CAWSVRDRETQYF,TGTGCCTGGAGTGTAAGGGACAGAGAGACCCAGTACTTC,TRBV30,TRBJ2-5,TRBD1,.,13
CSATPRTGGDSPLHF,TGCAGTGCTACCCCTCGGACAGGGGGGGATTCACCCCTCCACTTT,TRBV20-1,TRBJ1-6,TRBD1,.,15
CSAGLMGDIQYF,TGCAGTGCTGGGCTGATGGGGGACATTCAGTACTTC,TRBV20-1,TRBJ2-4,.,many,12
CASSVAGRGAYNEQFF,TGTGCCAGCAGCGTAGCCGGCAGGGGGGCATACAATGAGCAGTTCTTC,TRBV9,TRBJ2-1,.,many,16
CASSQKRDFYNEQFF,TGTGCCAGCAGCCAAAAAAGGGATTTCTACAATGAGCAGTTCTTC,TRBV4-2,TRBJ2-1,.,.,15
CSARGGNNQPQHF,TGCAGTGCTAGAGGAGGGAACAATCAGCCCCAGCATTTT,TRBV20-1,TRBJ1-5,.,many,13
CASSPAPTGTSGSKQFF,TGCGCCAGCAGCCCTGCCCCTACCGGGACTAGCGGGAGTAAGCAGTTCTTC,TRBV4-3,TRBJ2-1,TRBD2,few,17
CASSLRAGLNTEAFF,TGCGCCAGCAGCTTGCGCGCAGGCTTGAACACTGAAGCTTTCTTT,TRBV5-1,TRBJ1-1,.,many,15
CASSFLVGAAGYTF,TGTGCCAGCAGTTTTTTGGTAGGCGCAGCTGGCTACACCTTC,TRBV28,TRBJ1-2,.,.,14
CASSRTNSYEQYF,TGTGCCAGTAGTAGGACTAACTCCTACGAGCAGTACTTC,TRBV19,TRBJ2-7,.,few,13
CASSFGTSGNTIYF,TGTGCCAGCAGCTTTGGGACTTCTGGAAACACCATATATTTT,TRBV7-2,TRBJ1-3,.,.,14
CSVTKIHPGAEAFF,TGCAGCGTTACCAAAATTCATCCGGGAGCTGAAGCTTTCTTT,TRBV29-1,TRBJ1-1,.,many,14